These 6 T cell receptor beta chains came from one sample sequenced in a study of cytomegalovirus exposure and HLA in healthy donors. The PCR ran on 60 Vbeta and 13 Jbeta primers. The repertoire was sequenced with immunoSEQ multiplex PCR; TCRdb's copy has only in-frame clones and lacks some. This sample has 81,000 or so clones, with around two thirds found just once. The material sequenced was PBMCs. The receptors shown here come from a woman aged 25 to 39 in good health and CMV-seropositive.

The genes are TRBV7-2 and TRBJ2-1; TRBD2 aligns across 14 bases. Germline loops: CDR1 SGHTA, CDR2 FQGNSA. The CDR3 covers 19 residues. V shed 4 bases, J shed 6 bases, and the junction held 14 bases outside the gene matches. The CDR3 sequence is CASSSLGGTSGGKGNEQFF. As DNA, the CDR3 is TGTGCCAGCAGCTCTCTTGGCGGGACTAGCGGGGGTAAAGGCAATGAGCAGTTCTTC.

The genes are TRBV15 and TRBJ2-1, with 9 bases identical to TRBD1. The V and J ends lost 5 bases and 0 bases, in that order; junction bases with no gene match: 5. The germline V gene encodes CDR1 LNHNV and CDR2 YYDKDF (reference sequence). This CDR3 has 16 amino acids. For the CDR3, the DNA is TGTGCCACCAGCCAAGGGACAGGGAGCTCCTACAATGAGCAGTTCTTC. This translates into CATSQGTGSSYNEQFF.

V gene TRBV2 combines with J gene TRBJ1-2; D not resolved. The CDR3 is made up of 14 amino acids. CDR1 and CDR2 (germline): SNHLY, FYNNEI. V was clipped by 6 bases and J by 4 bases, with 15 bases between them. The CDR3 sequence: CASSRQPRTYGYTF. CDR3 bases: TGTGCCAGCAGCCGCCAACCGCGTACCTATGGCTACACCTTC.

This clone appeared once. V and J are TRBV4-2 and TRBJ1-5, with TRBD1 identical over 8 bases. The CDR3 runs 20 residues. Germline assignment: CDR1 LGHNA and CDR2 YNFKEQ. V shed 0 bases and J 0 bases; nucleotides not matched to a gene: 13. The CDR3 bases are TGTGCCAGCAGCCAAGATCGAGAGACAGGGGCGTACTATAGCAATCAGCCCCAGCATTTT. Translated, it gives CASSQDRETGAYYSNQPQHF.

The chain uses TRBV5-4 and TRBJ1-6, with a tentative D call TRBD1 (5 bases). Deletions cut 1 base from V and 10 bases from J, with 15 bases between. CDR3 length: 15 residues. CDR1 SGHNT and CDR2 YYREEE come from the germline V gene (reference sequence). The CDR3 DNA reads as TGTGCCAGCAGCTTGAAGGGGTTGACTCGCTCACCCCTCCACTTT. Amino acid sequence: CASSLKGLTRSPLHF.

This chain joins TRBV6-1 and TRBJ1-2; D might be TRBD1 (6 bases). CDR1 is MNHNS, CDR2 SASEGT, per germline. This CDR3 is built from 13 residues. V lost 4 bases and J 10 bases, leaving 16 bases between the germline ends. Here the CDR3 DNA reads TGTGCCAGCAGTGGCTTGGGGACAAGAGACTACACCTTC. Translating gives CASSGLGTRDYTF.